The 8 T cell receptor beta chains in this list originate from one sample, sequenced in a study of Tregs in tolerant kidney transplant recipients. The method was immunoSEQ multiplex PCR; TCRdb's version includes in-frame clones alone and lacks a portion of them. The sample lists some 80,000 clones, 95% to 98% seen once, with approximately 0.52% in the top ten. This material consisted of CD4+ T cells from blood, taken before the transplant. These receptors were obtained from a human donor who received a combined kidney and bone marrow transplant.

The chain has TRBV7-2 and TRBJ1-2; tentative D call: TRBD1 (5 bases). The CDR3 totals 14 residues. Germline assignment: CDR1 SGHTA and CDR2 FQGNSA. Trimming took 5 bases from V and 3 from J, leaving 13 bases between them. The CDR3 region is CASSPFGGDYGYTF. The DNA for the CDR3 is TGTGCCAGCAGCCCCTTCGGGGGGGACTATGGCTACACCTTC. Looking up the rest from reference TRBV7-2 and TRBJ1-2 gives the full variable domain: GAGVSQSPSNKVTEKGKDVELRCDPISGHTALYWYRQSLGQGLEFLIYFQGNSAPDKSGLPSDRFSAERTGGSVSTLTIQRTQQEDSAVYLCASSPFGGDYGYTFGSGTRLTVV.

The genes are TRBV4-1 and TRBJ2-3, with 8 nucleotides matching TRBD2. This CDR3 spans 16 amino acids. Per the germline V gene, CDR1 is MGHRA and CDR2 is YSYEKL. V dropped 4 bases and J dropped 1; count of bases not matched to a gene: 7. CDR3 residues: CASSPRLASGTDTQYF. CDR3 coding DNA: TGCGCCAGCAGCCCAAGACTAGCGAGTGGCACAGATACGCAGTATTTT.

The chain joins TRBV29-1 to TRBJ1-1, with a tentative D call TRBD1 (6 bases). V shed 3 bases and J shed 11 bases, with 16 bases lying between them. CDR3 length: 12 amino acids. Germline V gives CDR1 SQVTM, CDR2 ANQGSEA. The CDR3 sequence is CSVEGGRAGAFF. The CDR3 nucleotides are TGCAGCGTTGAGGGGGGGCGAGCGGGGGCTTTCTTT.

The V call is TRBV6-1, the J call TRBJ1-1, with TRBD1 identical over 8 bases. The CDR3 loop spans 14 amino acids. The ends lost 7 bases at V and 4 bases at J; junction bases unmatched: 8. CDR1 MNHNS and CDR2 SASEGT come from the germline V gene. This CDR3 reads CASNLRGLITEAFF. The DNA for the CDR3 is TGTGCCAGCAATCTCAGGGGGCTGATCACTGAAGCTTTCTTT.

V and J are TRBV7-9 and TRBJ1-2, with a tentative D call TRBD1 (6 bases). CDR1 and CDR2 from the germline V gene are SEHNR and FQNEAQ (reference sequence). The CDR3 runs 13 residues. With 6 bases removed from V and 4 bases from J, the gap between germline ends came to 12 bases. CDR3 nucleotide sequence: TGTGCCAGCAGTCCGGACAGTGCCTATGGCTACACCTTC. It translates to CASSPDSAYGYTF. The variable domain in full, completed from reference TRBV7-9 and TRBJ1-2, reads DTGVSQNPRHKITKRGQNVTFRCDPISEHNRLYWYRQTLGQGPEFLTYFQNEAQLEKSRLLSDRFSAERPKGSFSTLEIQRTEQGDSAMYLCASSPDSAYGYTFGSGTRLTVV.

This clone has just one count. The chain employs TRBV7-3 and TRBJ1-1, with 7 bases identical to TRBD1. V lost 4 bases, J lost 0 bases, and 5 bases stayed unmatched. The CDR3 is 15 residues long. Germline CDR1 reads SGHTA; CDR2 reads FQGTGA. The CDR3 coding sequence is TGTGCCAGCAGCTACCGACAGGGAGTGAACACTGAAGCTTTCTTT. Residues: CASSYRQGVNTEAFF.

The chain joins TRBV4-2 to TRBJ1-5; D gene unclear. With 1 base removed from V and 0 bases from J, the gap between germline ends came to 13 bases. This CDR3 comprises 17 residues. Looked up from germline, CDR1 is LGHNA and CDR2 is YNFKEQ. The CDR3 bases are TGTGCCAGCAGCCAAGTCGGACTGGCGTATAGCAATCAGCCCCAGCATTTT. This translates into CASSQVGLAYSNQPQHF.

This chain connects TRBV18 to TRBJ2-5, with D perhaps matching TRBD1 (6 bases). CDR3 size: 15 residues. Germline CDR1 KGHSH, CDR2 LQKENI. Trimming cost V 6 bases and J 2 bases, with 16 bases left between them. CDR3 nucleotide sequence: TGTGCCAGCTCGCCTTATACAGGGTTGCAAGAGACCCAGTACTTC. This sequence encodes CASSPYTGLQETQYF.